Sequencing of this T cell receptor beta chain was carried out in a study of blood T cell repertoires in COVID-19. All enrollees were roughly 18 to 90 years old and from approximately 24 US areas. This CDR3 comprises 16 residues. This table comes from immunoSEQ multiplex PCR, and its TCRdb copy is limited to in-frame clones, with some not included. The profile shows a few hundred thousand clones, about 87% of them singletons. Sequencing was carried out using PBMCs or T cells enriched from blood (not recorded which). The chain employs TRBV21-1 and TRBJ2-6; TRBD1 is the table's D call and was not checked against the DNA. TRBV21-1 is a known pseudogene. The receptor was isolated from a woman aged 40 to 55 with acute COVID-19. The CDR3 is CASSKPYRAGANVLTF. CDR3 coding DNA: TGTGCCAGCAGCAAGCCGTACAGGGCTGGGGCCAACGTCCTGACTTTC.